This TCR beta chain was captured by sequencing in a study of STAT5B mutations in CD4+ large granular lymphocyte leukemia (dated 2022 in TCRdb). A note on the overall study: Among healthy controls, the CDR3 'QG' motif was associated with a particular HLA allele. TCRbeta repertoires of CD4+ T-cell large granular lymphocyte leukemia patients were compared with those of healthy blood donors. The purity of purified fractions was confirmed by flow cytometry on FACSCanto II or FACSVerse to exceed 95% among lymphocytes.

Comment on this clone: Its binding antigen is unknown. No per-base quality is available; no much larger clone lies one base away.

The healthy controls were 35 or so blood donors, and the buffy coats of these donors were supplied by the Finnish Red Cross blood service. All TCR-sequenced material derived from peripheral blood: patient blood samples and healthy donor buffy coats. Peripheral blood mononuclear cells were isolated by Ficoll-Hypaque gradient centrifugation. CD4+ cells were purified magnetically from the buffy coats of healthy controls. The Gentra Puregene Cell and Tissue kit was used for genomic DNA extraction, and quantification was performed on a Qubit 2.0 fluorometer. The immunoSEQ assay at survey resolution was applied to genomic DNA for sequencing of TCRbeta rearrangements. Regarding the original processing steps: A lowest detectable productive clonotype frequency of 2.59 x 10-5 was observed in the TCR sequencing data. Only productive TCRbeta rearrangements, defined as complete and in-frame sequences, were included in the analyses. The clonality of each sample was calculated as Simpson clonality in the immunoSEQ Analyzer version 3.0. Clones were grouped by frequency into very rare, small, medium, large (1-20%) or hyperexpanded (>20%) categories. Generation probabilities were estimated with OLGA 1.2.3, V-gene circos plots were made with VDJtools, specificities were looked up in VDJdb, and CDR3 motifs were identified with GLIPH. In its TCRdb copy, this immuneACCESS table keeps in-frame sequences only and misses some clones. Where compared with another copy, unresolved V genes explain less than half of these, and the others have no known cause. V and J calls and clone size come straight from that table; D and trimming were deduced from the DNA. For this sample there are around 30,000 clones; about 77% appear just once. Approximately 3.1% of the sample comes from the top ten.

Results and caveats for the whole study, not just this receptor: Data were not HLA-matched; higher clonality in CD4+ versus CD8+ T-LGLL could reflect the relatively small sample size. Main leukemic clonotypes were private to each patient, although 20% to 30% appeared at low frequency in other patients' non-leukemic repertoires. Compared with healthy CD4+ repertoires, CD4-sorted patient repertoires appeared more clonal, and this difference remained even after the putative leukemic clones were removed.

This receptor was identified in a human donor in good health. Material for sequencing was CD4+ T cells from blood buffy coats.

The CDR3 reads CASSLSPRYPTQFF. In nucleotides, the sequence is TGTGCCAGCAGTTTGTCTCCGCGATATCCCACGCAGTTCTTC. The chain uses TRBV6-5 and TRBJ2-1; the D gene identity is not certain. Trimming at the junction amounts to 4 bases on V and 12 bases on J, and the germline ends lie 19 bases apart. CDR1 MNHEY and CDR2 SVGAGI were looked up in the germline V gene. There are 14 amino acids in the CDR3, from cysteine to phenylalanine inclusive. Only the CDR3 DNA stays, 42 bases, in frame from base 1.